A selection of T cell receptor beta chains follows, all from one sample in a study of shared clonotypes between healthy human individuals. Some clones are missing from TCRdb's copy, which holds only in-frame ones; the method was immunoSEQ multiplex PCR. Found here are about 2 million clones, around 95% of them singletons; the top ten hold roughly 0.13%. The sequencing input was naive CD4+ T cells sorted from blood. These receptor sequences come from a man aged 18 to 29 in good health. CDR3s include the opening cysteine and the closing phenylalanine or tryptophan. A D gene is named only where the DNA matches it firmly. Clone size is not always given. Where it is, it says once, few, many or a class for expanded clones.

D gene | J gene | clone size | V gene | CDR3 DNA | CDR3 protein
TRBD1 | TRBJ1-2 | - | TRBV27 | TGTGCCAGCAGACACAGGGGGCACTATGGCTACACCTTC | CASRHRGHYGYTF
- | TRBJ1-4 | - | TRBV5-1 | TGCGCCAGCAGCCAAGAAAGAGGGGAAAAACTGTTTTTT | CASSQERGEKLFF
- | TRBJ2-1 | once | TRBV5-8 | TGTGCCAGCAGCGGGGGGGCATGGACCTACAATGAGCAGTTCTTC | CASSGGAWTYNEQFF
- | TRBJ2-2 | once | TRBV7-2 | TGTGCCAGCAGCGTAAAGGGGCCCCCGAACACCGGGGAGCTGTTTTTT | CASSVKGPPNTGELFF
- | TRBJ2-5 | - | TRBV7-2 | TGTGCCAGCAGCTTAGAGACACCCTTCCAAGAGACCCAGTACTTC | CASSLETPFQETQYF
- | TRBJ2-7 | - | TRBV9 | TGTGCCAGCAGCGTAGGGAAGGGTCCCTTGATGGAGCAGTACTTC | CASSVGKGPLMEQYF
TRBD1 | TRBJ2-7 | - | TRBV5-1 | TGCGCCAGCAGCAAGACAGGGGACCCCTACGAGCAGTACTTC | CASSKTGDPYEQYF
- | TRBJ1-1 | - | TRBV11-2 | TGTGCCAGCAGCTTAGGGGCAGCCGAGTCAGCTTTCTTT | CASSLGAAESAFF
- | TRBJ2-2 | - | TRBV10-1 | TGCGCCAGCAGTGCAAACAGGAACACCGGGGAGCTGTTTTTT | CASSANRNTGELFF
- | TRBJ1-1 | once | TRBV28 | TGTGCCAGCAGTTTGGGAGTCCTGAACACTGAAGCTTTCTTT | CASSLGVLNTEAFF
TRBD1 | TRBJ2-2 | - | TRBV25-1 | TGTGCCAGCAGTGATACAGGGGGCTTGACCGGGGAGCTGTTTTTT | CASSDTGGLTGELFF
TRBD1 | TRBJ1-2 | once | TRBV11-2 | TGTGCCAGCAGCCAGAGCAGGGGGCGTTATGGCTACACCTTC | CASSQSRGRYGYTF
TRBD1 | TRBJ2-7 | - | TRBV5-1 | TGCGCCAGCAGGGAGGGCGGACAGGGACGCGAGCAGTACTTC | CASREGGQGREQYF
- | TRBJ2-7 | once | TRBV4-3 | TGCGCCAGCAGCCAAGATATTCCCCGGGAGCAGTACTTC | CASSQDIPREQYF
- | TRBJ2-7 | - | TRBV29-1 | TGCAGCGTTGAAGATCCATGGGGGTCTCATGGGTACGAGCAGTACTTC | CSVEDPWGSHGYEQYF
- | TRBJ1-1 | - | TRBV10-3 | TGTGCCATCAGTGGGAACGGTGACACTGAAGCTTTCTTT | CAISGNGDTEAFF
- | TRBJ1-3 | once | TRBV6-5 | TGTGCCAGCGGTCGGGACGAGGCTGGAAACACCATATATTTT | CASGRDEAGNTIYF
- | TRBJ1-5 | - | TRBV28 | TGTGCCAGCATAGAACAGGGAAGCAATCAGCCCCAGCATTTT | CASIEQGSNQPQHF
- | TRBJ1-2 | - | TRBV29-1 | TGCAGCGTTGCTAAGGGGGGCTATGGCTACACCTTC | CSVAKGGYGYTF
- | TRBJ1-5 | - | TRBV5-1 | TGCGCCAGCAGCTTGTCAGGAGATAGCAATCAGCCCCAGCATTTT | CASSLSGDSNQPQHF
TRBD1 | TRBJ2-7 | - | TRBV10-3 | TGTGCCACCATGACAGGGTCCACAGGGGACGAGCAGTACTTC | CATMTGSTGDEQYF
TRBD1 | TRBJ2-3 | - | TRBV10-3 | TGTGCCATCAGTGGGTATTTGGACAGGGGCTCTAGCACAGATACGCAGTATTTT | CAISGYLDRGSSTDTQYF
- | TRBJ2-2 | - | TRBV5-4 | TGTGCCAGCAGCTTAACCGGGACGGGGGACACCGGGGAGCTGTTTTTT | CASSLTGTGDTGELFF
TRBD2 | TRBJ2-1 | - | TRBV5-1 | TGCGCCAGCAGCTTAGGAGAACTAGCGGGAGGTCCTGAGCAGTTCTTC | CASSLGELAGGPEQFF
- | TRBJ1-2 | - | TRBV5-1 | TGCGCCAGCAGCTTGTCGGCAGGAGGTAACTATGGCTACACCTTC | CASSLSAGGNYGYTF
- | TRBJ1-2 | once | TRBV11-2 | TGTGCCAGCAGCTTAGAAGGACTCCTGTTCGCCTTC | CASSLEGLLFAF
- | TRBJ1-1 | - | TRBV5-1 | TGCGCCAGCAGCCCGAGAGGACAGCCGAACACTGAAGCTTTCTTT | CASSPRGQPNTEAFF
TRBD1 | TRBJ1-2 | - | TRBV28 | TGTGCCAGCAGTTTTACGAGACGGGCAGGGGGGAACTATGGCTACACCTTC | CASSFTRRAGGNYGYTF
TRBD1 | TRBJ2-5 | - | TRBV19 | TGTGCCAGTAGTACACCGGACAGGGCCTTGGGGACCCAGTACTTC | CASSTPDRALGTQYF
- | TRBJ1-6 | - | TRBV6-6 | TGTGCCACCAATCCCCCGGGCACCAATTCACCCCTCCACTTT | CATNPPGTNSPLHF
- | TRBJ2-6 | - | TRBV10-3 | TGTGCCACCCAGGACTCTGGGGCCAACGTCCTGACTTTC | CATQDSGANVLTF
- | TRBJ2-7 | - | TRBV6-5 | TGTGCCAGCAGTAGGGACTACGAGCAGTACTTC | CASSRDYEQYF
- | TRBJ1-1 | - | TRBV27 | TGTGCCAGCAAAACCTCCAAGAACACTGAAGCTTTCTTT | CASKTSKNTEAFF
- | TRBJ1-2 | once | TRBV18 | TGTGCCAGCTCACTTGGGGATTTATATGGCTACACCTTC | CASSLGDLYGYTF
- | TRBJ1-3 | - | TRBV6-1 | TGTGCCAGCAGGGGCTTCCCTGGAAACACCATATATTTT | CASRGFPGNTIYF
- | TRBJ2-7 | - | TRBV25-1 | TGTGCCAGCAGCCCCGACAGGGGAGGGGTCTACGAGCAGTACTTC | CASSPDRGGVYEQYF
TRBD1 | TRBJ1-4 | - | TRBV7-2 | TGTGCCAGCAGCTTCGTACCCCTGACAGGGGGGTGGGGTGAAAAACTGTTTTTT | CASSFVPLTGGWGEKLFF
- | TRBJ1-6 | - | TRBV5-1 | TGCGCCAGCAGCTTGGCGGCGACCGATAATTCACCCCTCCACTTT | CASSLAATDNSPLHF
TRBD1 | TRBJ2-7 | - | TRBV18 | TGTGCCAGCTCCTCCGGGACAGGGTCATACGAGCAGTACTTC | CASSSGTGSYEQYF
TRBD2 | TRBJ2-7 | - | TRBV11-2 | TGTGCCAGCAGCTTGGGGACTAGCAGTGGTGAGCAGTACTTC | CASSLGTSSGEQYF
- | TRBJ1-5 | - | TRBV28 | TGTGCCAGCAGTTCCCCTCAGGGAAAGGGTGTAGGCAATCAGCCCCAGCATTTT | CASSSPQGKGVGNQPQHF